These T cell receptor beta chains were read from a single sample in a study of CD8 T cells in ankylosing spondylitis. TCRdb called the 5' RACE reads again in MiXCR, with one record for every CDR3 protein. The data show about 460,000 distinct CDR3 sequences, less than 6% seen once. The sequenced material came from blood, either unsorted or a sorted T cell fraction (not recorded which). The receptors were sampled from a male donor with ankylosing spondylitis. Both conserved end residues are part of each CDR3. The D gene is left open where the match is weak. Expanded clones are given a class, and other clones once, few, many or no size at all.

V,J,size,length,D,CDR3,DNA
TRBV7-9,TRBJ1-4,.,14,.,CASSPSRTNEKLFF,TGTGCCAGCAGCCCCTCCAGAACTAATGAAAAACTGTTTTTT
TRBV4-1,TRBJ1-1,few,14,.,CASSIRTVNTEAFF,TGCGCCAGCAGCATCCGGACGGTGAACACTGAAGCTTTCTTT
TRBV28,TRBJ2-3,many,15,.,CASSSNREFTDTQYF,TGTGCCAGCAGTTCAAACAGAGAGTTCACAGATACGCAGTATTTT
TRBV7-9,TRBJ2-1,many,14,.,CASSFLVTYNEQFF,TGTGCCAGCAGCTTTCTGGTAACCTACAATGAGCAGTTCTTC
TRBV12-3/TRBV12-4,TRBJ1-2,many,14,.,CASSLDAGSYGYTF,TGTGCCAGCAGTTTAGACGCCGGTAGCTATGGCTACACCTTC
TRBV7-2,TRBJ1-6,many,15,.,CASSLGRPMRSPLHF,TGTGCCAGCAGCTTAGGGCGGCCCATGAGGTCACCCCTCCACTTT
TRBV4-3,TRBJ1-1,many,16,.,CASSQDIVRGYSEAFF,TGCGCCAGCAGCCAAGATATAGTCAGGGGATACTCTGAAGCTTTCTTT
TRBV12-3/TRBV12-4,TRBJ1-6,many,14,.,CASSSVGDNSPLHF,TGTGCCAGCAGCTCTGTGGGGGATAATTCACCCCTCCACTTT
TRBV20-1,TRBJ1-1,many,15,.,CSARDTRWGNTEAFF,TGCAGTGCTAGAGACACTCGGTGGGGTAACACTGAAGCTTTCTTT
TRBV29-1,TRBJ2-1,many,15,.,CSVPPAGSSYNEQFF,TGCAGCGTCCCGCCGGCGGGGAGCTCCTACAATGAGCAGTTCTTC
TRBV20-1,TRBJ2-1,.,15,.,CSARDTSSGGVEQFF,TGCAGTGCTAGAGATACTAGCTCCGGCGGGGTTGAGCAGTTCTTC
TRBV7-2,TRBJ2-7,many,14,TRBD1,CASSLRTGGHEQYF,TGTGCCAGCAGCTTGCGGACAGGAGGCCACGAGCAGTACTTC
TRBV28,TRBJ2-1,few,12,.,CASSTSGLEQFF,TGTGCCAGCAGCACAAGCGGACTAGAGCAGTTCTTC
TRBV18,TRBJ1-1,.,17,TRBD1,CASSPPVGQGADTEAFF,TGTGCCAGCTCACCACCGGTGGGACAGGGGGCTGATACTGAAGCTTTCTTT
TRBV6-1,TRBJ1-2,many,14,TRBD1,CASSPGTANYGYTF,TGTGCCAGCAGCCCCGGGACAGCCAACTATGGCTACACCTTC